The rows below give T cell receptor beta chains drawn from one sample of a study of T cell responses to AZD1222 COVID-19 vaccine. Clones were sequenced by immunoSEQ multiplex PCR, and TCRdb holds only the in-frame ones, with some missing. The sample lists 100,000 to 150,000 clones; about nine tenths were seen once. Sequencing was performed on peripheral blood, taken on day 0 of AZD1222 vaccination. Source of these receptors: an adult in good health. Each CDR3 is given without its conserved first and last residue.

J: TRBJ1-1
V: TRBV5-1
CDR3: ASQHSGQYTEAF

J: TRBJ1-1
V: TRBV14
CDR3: ASSLPGGEEVIMNTEAF

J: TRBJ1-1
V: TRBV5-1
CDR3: ASSLYKGGSTEAF

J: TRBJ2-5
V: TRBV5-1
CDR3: ASSLLTGRGETQY

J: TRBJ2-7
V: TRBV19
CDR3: ASSGTGALSYEQY

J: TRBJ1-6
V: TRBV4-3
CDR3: ASSQDMGNSPLH

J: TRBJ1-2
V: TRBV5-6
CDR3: ASSLRPGREGYT

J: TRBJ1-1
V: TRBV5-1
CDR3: ASSLFSGPNTEAF

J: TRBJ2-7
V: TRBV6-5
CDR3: ASSYRPGVEQY

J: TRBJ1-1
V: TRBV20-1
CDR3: SAPSRAGAF